The clone carrying this TCR beta chain was seen only a few times. Its antigen is unknown. The data derive from a study of T cells after yellow fever vaccination. General observations from the study: Detected again after the booster were most primary-vaccination clones, at 95% to 96% CD4 and 88% CD8. Peaking faster, on day 5 versus 15, the secondary response was nonetheless weaker.

5'RACE template switching added a universal primer site and UMIs to TCR cDNA. Each CDR3 protein is one row after TCRdb ran MiXCR on the 5' RACE reads. The sample lists just under 600,000 distinct CDR3 sequences, about 13% occurring once. The CDR3 spans 15 residues. Germline CDR1 LNHNV, CDR2 YYDKDF (reference sequence). Trimming shortened V by 3 bases and J by 7 bases, and 13 bases separated the two germline ends. The V call is TRBV15, the J call TRBJ1-6; D ambiguous. The sequencing used PBMCs, collected on the day of the yellow fever booster vaccination. The clonotype comes from a young man who received the YFV17D yellow fever vaccine. CDR3 loop: CATSRRGGSNSPLHF. In DNA form, the CDR3 reads TGTGCCACCAGCAGGCGGGGTGGAAGCAATTCACCCCTCCACTTT.